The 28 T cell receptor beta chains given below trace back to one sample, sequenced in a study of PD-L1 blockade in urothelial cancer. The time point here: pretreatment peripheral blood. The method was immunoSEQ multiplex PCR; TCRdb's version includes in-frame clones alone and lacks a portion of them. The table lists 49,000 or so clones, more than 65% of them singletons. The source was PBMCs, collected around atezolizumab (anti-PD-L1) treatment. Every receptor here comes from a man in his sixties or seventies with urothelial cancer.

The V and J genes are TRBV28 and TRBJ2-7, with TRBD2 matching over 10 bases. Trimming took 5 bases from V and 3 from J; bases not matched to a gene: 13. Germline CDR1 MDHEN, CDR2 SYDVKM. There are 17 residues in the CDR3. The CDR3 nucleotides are TGTGCCAGCAGTCCGTCAGCTAGCGGGAGTTATGGCTACGAGCAGTACTTC. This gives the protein CASSPSASGSYGYEQYF.

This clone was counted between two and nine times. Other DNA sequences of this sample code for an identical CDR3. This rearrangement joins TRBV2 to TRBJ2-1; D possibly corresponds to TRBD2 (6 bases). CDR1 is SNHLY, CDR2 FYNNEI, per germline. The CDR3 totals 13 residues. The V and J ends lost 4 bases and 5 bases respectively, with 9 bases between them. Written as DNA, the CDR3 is TGTGCCAGCAGTGCGGGACTCAACAATGAGCAGTTCTTC. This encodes CASSAGLNNEQFF.

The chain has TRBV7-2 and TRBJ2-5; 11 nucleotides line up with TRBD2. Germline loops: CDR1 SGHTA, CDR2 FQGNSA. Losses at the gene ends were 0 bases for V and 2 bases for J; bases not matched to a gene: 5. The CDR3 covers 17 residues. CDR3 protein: CASSLARIAGGQETQYF. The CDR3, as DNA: TGTGCCAGCAGCTTAGCGAGAATAGCGGGAGGGCAAGAGACCCAGTACTTC. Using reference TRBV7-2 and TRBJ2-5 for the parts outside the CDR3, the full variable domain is GAGVSQSPSNKVTEKGKDVELRCDPISGHTALYWYRQSLGQGLEFLIYFQGNSAPDKSGLPSDRFSAERTGGSVSTLTIQRTQQEDSAVYLCASSLARIAGGQETQYFGPGTRLLVL.

The CDR3 reads CASSLGGGGYEQFF. The CDR3 DNA reads as TGTGCCAGCAGCTTAGGCGGGGGTGGATATGAGCAGTTCTTC. This chain uses TRBV7-9 with TRBJ2-1; TRBD2 agrees at 7 bases. Per the germline V gene, CDR1 is SEHNR and CDR2 is FQNEAQ (reference sequence). After removal of 1 base from V and 8 bases from J, the junction contained 5 bases not matched to a gene. This CDR3 is 14 amino acids long.

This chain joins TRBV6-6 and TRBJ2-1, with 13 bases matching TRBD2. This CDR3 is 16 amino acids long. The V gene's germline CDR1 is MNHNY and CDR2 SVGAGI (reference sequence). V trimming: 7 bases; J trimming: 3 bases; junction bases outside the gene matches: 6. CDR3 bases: TGTGCCAGCACCGACACTAGCGGGAGGGTCTACAATGAGCAGTTCTTC. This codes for CASTDTSGRVYNEQFF.

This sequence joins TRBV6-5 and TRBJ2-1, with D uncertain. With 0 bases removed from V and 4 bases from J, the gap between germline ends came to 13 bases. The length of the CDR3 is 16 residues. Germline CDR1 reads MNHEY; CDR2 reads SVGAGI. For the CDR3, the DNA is TGTGCCAGCAGTTACTCGAGACAACTCGCTTACAATGAGCAGTTCTTC. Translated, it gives CASSYSRQLAYNEQFF.

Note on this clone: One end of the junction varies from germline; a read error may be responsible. The CDR3 spells CASSFSQGVGEQFF. CDR3 coding DNA: TGTGCTAGCAGCTTTAGCCAGGGGGTAGGTGAGCAGTTCTTC. This chain joins TRBV7-7 and TRBJ2-1; 7 bases are a match to TRBD1. CDR1 and CDR2 from the germline V gene are SSHAT and FNYEAQ (reference sequence). This CDR3 is built from 14 residues.

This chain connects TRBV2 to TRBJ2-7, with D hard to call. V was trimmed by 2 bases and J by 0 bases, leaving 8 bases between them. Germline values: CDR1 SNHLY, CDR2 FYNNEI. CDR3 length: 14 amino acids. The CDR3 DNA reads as TGTGCCAGCAGTGAACGGCGGAACTCCTACGAGCAGTACTTC. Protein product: CASSERRNSYEQYF.

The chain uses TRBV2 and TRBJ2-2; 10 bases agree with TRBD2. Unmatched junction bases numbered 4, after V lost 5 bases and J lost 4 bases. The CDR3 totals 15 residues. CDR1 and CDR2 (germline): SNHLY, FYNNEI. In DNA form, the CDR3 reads TGTGCCAGCAGTCGGACTAGCGGTAGCACCGGGGAGCTGTTTTTT. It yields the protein CASSRTSGSTGELFF.

The CDR3 protein is CASSLEEGLAYYEQYF. Written as DNA, the CDR3 is TGTGCCAGCAGCTTAGAAGAGGGACTAGCGTACTACGAGCAGTACTTC. The rearrangement uses TRBV11-2 and TRBJ2-7; 10 bases line up with TRBD2. The ends lost 0 bases at V and 3 bases at J; junction bases unmatched: 5. The CDR3 contains 16 residues. Germline V gene sequence: CDR1 SGHAT, CDR2 FQNNGV.

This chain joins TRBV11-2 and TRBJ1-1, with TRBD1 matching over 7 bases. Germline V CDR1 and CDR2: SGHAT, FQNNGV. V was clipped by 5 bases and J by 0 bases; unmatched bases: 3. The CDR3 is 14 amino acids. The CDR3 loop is CASSPDRVNTEAFF. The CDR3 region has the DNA TGTGCCAGCAGCCCAGACAGGGTGAACACTGAAGCTTTCTTT.

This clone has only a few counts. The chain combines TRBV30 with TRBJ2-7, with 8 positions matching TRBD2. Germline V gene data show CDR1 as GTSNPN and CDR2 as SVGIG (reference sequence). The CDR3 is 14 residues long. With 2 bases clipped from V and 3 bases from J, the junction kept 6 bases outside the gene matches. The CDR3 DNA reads TGTGCCTGGAGTCTCCCCGGGGGGGACTACGAGCAGTACTTC. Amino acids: CAWSLPGGDYEQYF.

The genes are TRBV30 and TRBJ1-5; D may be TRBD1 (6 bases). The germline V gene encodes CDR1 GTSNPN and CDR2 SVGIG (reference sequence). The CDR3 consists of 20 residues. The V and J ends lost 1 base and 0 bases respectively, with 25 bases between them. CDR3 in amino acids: CAWSGDSGVRDADSNQPQHF. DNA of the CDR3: TGTGCCTGGAGTGGGGATTCAGGGGTTCGGGACGCTGATAGCAATCAGCCCCAGCATTTT.

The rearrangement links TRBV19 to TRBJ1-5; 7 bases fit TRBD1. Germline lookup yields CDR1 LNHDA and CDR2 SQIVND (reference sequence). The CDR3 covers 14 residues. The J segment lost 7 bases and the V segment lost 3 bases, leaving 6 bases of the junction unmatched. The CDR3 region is CASSIRQGVQPQHF. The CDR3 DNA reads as TGTGCCAGTAGTATCCGGCAGGGGGTCCAGCCCCAGCATTTT.

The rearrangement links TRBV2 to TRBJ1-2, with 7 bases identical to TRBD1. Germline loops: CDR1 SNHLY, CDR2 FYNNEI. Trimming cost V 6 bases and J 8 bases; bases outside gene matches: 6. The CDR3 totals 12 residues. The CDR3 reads CASSLQGTGYTF. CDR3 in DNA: TGTGCCAGCAGCCTACAGGGGACGGGCTACACCTTC.

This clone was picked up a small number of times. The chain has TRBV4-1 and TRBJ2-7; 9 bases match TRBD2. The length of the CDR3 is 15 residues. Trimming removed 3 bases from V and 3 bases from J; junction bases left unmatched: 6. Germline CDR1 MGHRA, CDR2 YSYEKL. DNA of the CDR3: TGCGCCAGCAGCCAGGTAGCGGGAGCTTTCTACGAGCAGTACTTC. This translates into CASSQVAGAFYEQYF.

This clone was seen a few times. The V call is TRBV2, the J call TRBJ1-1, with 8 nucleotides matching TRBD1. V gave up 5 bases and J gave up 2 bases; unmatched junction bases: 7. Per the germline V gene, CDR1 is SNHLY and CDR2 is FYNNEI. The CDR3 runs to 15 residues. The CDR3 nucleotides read TGTGCCAGCAGTCTCGGACAGGGCGCTAACACTGAAGCTTTCTTT. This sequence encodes CASSLGQGANTEAFF.

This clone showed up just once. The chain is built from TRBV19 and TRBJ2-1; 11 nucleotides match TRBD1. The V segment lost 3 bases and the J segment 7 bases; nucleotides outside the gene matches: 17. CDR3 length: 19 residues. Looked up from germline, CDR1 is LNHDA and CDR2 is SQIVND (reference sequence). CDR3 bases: TGTGCCAGTAGTATCCGGGACAGGGGGAGTCGCGGGAAGTTTAATGAGCAGTTCTTC. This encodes CASSIRDRGSRGKFNEQFF.

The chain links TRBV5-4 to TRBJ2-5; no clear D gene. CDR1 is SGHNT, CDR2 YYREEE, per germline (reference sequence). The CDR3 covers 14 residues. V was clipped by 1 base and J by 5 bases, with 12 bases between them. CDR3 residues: CASSLSPGWETQYF. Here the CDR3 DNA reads TGTGCCAGCAGCTTGTCCCCAGGCTGGGAGACCCAGTACTTC.

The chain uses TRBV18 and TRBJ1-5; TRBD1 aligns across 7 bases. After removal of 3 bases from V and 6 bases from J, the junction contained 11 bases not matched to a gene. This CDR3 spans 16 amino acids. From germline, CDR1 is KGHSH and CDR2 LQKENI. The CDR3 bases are TGTGCCAGCTCACCCGGACAGGTTCGATCCGGTCAGCCCCAGCATTTT. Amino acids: CASSPGQVRSGQPQHF.

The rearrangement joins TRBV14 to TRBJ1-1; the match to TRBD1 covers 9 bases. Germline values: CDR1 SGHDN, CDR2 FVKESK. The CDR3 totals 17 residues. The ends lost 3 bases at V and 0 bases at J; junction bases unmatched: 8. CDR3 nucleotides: TGTGCCAGCAGCCAGGACAGGGGTTCCTCTATGAACACTGAAGCTTTCTTT. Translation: CASSQDRGSSMNTEAFF.

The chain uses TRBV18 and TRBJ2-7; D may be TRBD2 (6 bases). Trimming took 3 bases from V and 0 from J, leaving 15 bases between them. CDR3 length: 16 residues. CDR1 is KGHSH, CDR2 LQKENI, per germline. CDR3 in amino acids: CASSPSIAALSYEQYF. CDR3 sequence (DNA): TGTGCCAGCTCACCTTCCATAGCGGCCCTCTCCTACGAGCAGTACTTC.

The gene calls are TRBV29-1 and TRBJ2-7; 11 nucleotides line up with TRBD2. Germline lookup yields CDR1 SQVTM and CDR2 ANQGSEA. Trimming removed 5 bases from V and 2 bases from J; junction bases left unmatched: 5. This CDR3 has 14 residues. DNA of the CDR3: TGCAGCGTTTCAATTAGCGGGAGGGCCTACGAGCAGTACTTC. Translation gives CSVSISGRAYEQYF.

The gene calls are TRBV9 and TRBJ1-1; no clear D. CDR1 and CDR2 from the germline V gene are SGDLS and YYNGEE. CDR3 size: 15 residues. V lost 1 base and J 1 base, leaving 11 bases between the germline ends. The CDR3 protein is CASSVSPDSNTEAFF. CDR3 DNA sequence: TGTGCCAGCAGCGTATCGCCAGACTCGAACACTGAAGCTTTCTTT.

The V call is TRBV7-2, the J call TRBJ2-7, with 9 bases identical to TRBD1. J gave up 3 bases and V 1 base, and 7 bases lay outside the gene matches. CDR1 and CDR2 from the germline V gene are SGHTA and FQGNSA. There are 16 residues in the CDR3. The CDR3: CASSLGGQGSGYEQYF. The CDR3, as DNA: TGTGCCAGCAGCTTAGGGGGACAGGGTTCAGGCTACGAGCAGTACTTC.

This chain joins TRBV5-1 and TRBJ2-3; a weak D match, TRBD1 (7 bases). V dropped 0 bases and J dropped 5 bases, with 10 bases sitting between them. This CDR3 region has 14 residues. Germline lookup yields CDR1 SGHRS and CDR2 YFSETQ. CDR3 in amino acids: CASSLGQGGDTQYF. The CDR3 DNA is TGCGCCAGCAGCTTGGGACAGGGAGGAGATACGCAGTATTTT.

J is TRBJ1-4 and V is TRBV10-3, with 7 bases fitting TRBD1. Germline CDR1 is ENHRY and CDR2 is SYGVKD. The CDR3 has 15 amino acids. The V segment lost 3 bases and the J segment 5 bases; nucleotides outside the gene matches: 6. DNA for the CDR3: TGTGCCATCAGTGATCCAGGGGGGACCAATGAAAAACTGTTTTTT. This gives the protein CAISDPGGTNEKLFF.

DNA for the CDR3: TGCGCCAGCAGCCCTCGGACAGGGGATGATGGCTACACCTTC. Encoded protein: CASSPRTGDDGYTF. The chain carries TRBV5-1 and TRBJ1-2; 9 bases are shared with TRBD1. The CDR3 sequence is 14 residues long. Germline V gives CDR1 SGHRS, CDR2 YFSETQ. Germline trimming cut 4 bases from V and 6 bases from J; bases unmatched to any gene: 7.